The 21 T cell receptor beta chains below all came from one sample that was sequenced in a study of regulatory T cells in long-lasting Graves disease. Time point specified: newly diagnosed GD, antithyroid drugs for less than 3 months. Extracted PBMC RNA gave rise to the TCR library. In building TCR beta libraries, iRepertoire HTBI primers were used together with Arm-PCR of CDR3 regions. A single record per CDR3 protein comes from TCRdb applying MiXCR to the multiplex PCR reads. Of approximately 350,000 distinct CDR3 sequences in the sample, 15% to 20% were seen once. The same data also went into a second study, on T cells in Graves' hyperthyroidism and ophthalmopathy.

The material was peripheral blood mononuclear cells (PBMCs), obtained at new diagnosis, from a patient treated with antithyroid drugs. The receptor source for this set is a woman aged 18-29 years with Graves disease.

In its sample, this clonotype was seen many times. The chain carries TRBV11-2 and TRBJ2-2, with no clear D. The CDR3 runs to 12 residues. Germline V gene lookup returns CDR1 SGHAT and CDR2 FQNNGV. Trimming removed 5 bases at V and 5 bases at J, with 6 bases between. CDR3 loop: CASSPETGELFF. The CDR3 region has the DNA TGTGCCAGCAGCCCGGAGACCGGGGAGCTGTTTTTT.

In this sample, this clonotype turned up a few times. The chain links TRBV20-1 to TRBJ2-5; D is tentatively TRBD1 or TRBD2 (6 bases each). CDR1 DFQATT and CDR2 SNEGSKA come from the germline V gene (reference sequence). Trimming left V 7 bases short and J 1 base short, with 13 bases between. CDR3 size: 13 residues. DNA of the CDR3: TGCAGTGTCGCCGGGGGCTCCCAAGAGACCCAGTACTTC. Translation gives CSVAGGSQETQYF.

This clonotype was recorded many times. The rearrangement joins TRBV12-3 or TRBV12-4 to TRBJ1-2; possible D gene TRBD1, 6 bases. CDR3 length: 13 amino acids. V was pared by 5 bases and J by 6 bases, with 13 bases between. CDR3 loop: CASSQNRADGYTF. The DNA of the CDR3 is TGTGCCAGCAGTCAAAACAGGGCTGATGGCTACACCTTC.

This clonotype was observed many times. V gene TRBV6-2 or TRBV6-3 combines with J gene TRBJ2-7, with 11 bases that match TRBD2. The CDR3 sequence is 15 residues long. Trimming removed 4 bases from V and 5 bases from J; junction bases left unmatched: 7. Looked up from germline, CDR1 is MNHEY and CDR2 is SVGEGT. The CDR3, as DNA: TGTGCCAGCAGTTCGTCTAGCGGGAGGCCGCACGAGCAGTACTTC. Translated, it gives CASSSSSGRPHEQYF.

Details on this clonotype: Since a much larger clone is just one base distant, this may be a read error. This chain uses TRBV28 with TRBJ1-2, with D tentatively TRBD1 (6 bases). CDR1 and CDR2 from the germline V gene are MDHEN and SYDVKM. This CDR3 is 16 amino acids long. Between the trimmed V and J ends, which lost 8 bases and 0 bases, there was a span of 19 bases. CDR3 residues: CASSQYRQAANYGYTF. The CDR3 DNA sequence: TGTGCCAGCTCCCAATACAGACAGGCCGCTAACTATGGCTACACCTTC.

There are a few counts of this clonotype. The chain is built from TRBV20-1 and TRBJ2-7; D may be TRBD1 (5 bases). Looked up from germline, CDR1 is DFQATT and CDR2 is SNEGSKA (reference sequence). Trimming stripped 0 bases from V and 3 bases from J, with 12 bases between. This CDR3 is 14 amino acids long. CDR3 loop: CSARDSSRVYEQYF. The DNA of the CDR3 is TGCAGTGCTAGAGATTCTTCCAGGGTCTACGAGCAGTACTTC.

This clonotype was seen at least ten times. CDR3 bases: TGTGCCAGCTCGTCAGGGACAGGGCTAAATCAGCCCCAGCATTTT. It specifies CASSSGTGLNQPQHF. The chain employs TRBV18 and TRBJ1-5, with TRBD1 matching over 9 bases. V lost 6 bases, J lost 4 bases, and 7 bases stayed unmatched. CDR1 is KGHSH and CDR2 is LQKENI in the germline V gene. The CDR3 has 15 residues. The variable domain in full, completed from reference TRBV18 and TRBJ1-5, reads NAGVMQNPRHLVRRRGQEARLRCSPMKGHSHVYWYRQLPEEGLKFMVYLQKENIIDESGMPKERFSAEFPKEGPSILRIQQVVRGDSAAYFCASSSGTGLNQPQHFGDGTRLSIL.

The rearrangement uses TRBV6-9 and TRBJ1-6; no firm D call. The CDR3 sequence is 14 residues long. V was shortened by 4 bases and J by 5 bases, with 9 bases between the two germline ends. Germline V gene sequence: CDR1 MNHGY, CDR2 SVAAGI. The CDR3 region is CASSSRDHNSPLHF. CDR3 nucleotides: TGTGCCAGCAGTTCCCGGGATCATAATTCACCCCTCCACTTT.

There are many counts of this clonotype. The V gene is TRBV10-3, the J gene TRBJ2-2, with 10 bases identical to TRBD2. CDR3 length: 15 amino acids. V lost 6 bases to trimming and J lost 5 bases; unmatched junction nucleotides: 6. Germline CDR1 and CDR2: ENHRY and SYGVKD. The CDR3 DNA reads as TGTGCCATCAGGGCCGGGACTAGCGAGACCGGGGAGCTGTTTTTT. Its translation: CAIRAGTSETGELFF.

This clonotype was found a few times. This chain uses TRBV4-1 with TRBJ2-1; tentatively, D is TRBD2 (5 bases). CDR1 MGHRA and CDR2 YSYEKL come from the germline V gene. Trimming stripped 4 bases from V and 8 bases from J, with 9 bases between. There are 12 residues in the CDR3. CDR3 in DNA: TGCGCCAGCAGCCTCCTCGGGGATGAGCAGTTCTTC. This translates into CASSLLGDEQFF.

This clonotype was picked up many times. The chain carries TRBV29-1 and TRBJ2-1, with a tentative D call TRBD1 (6 bases). Trimming stripped 2 bases from V and 0 bases from J, with 11 bases between. The CDR3 is 15 residues long. Germline assignment: CDR1 SQVTM and CDR2 ANQGSEA. This chain's CDR3 is CSVETGSGSYNEQFF. As DNA, the CDR3 is TGCAGCGTTGAAACAGGGTCGGGCTCCTACAATGAGCAGTTCTTC.

The J gene is TRBJ2-7, the V gene TRBV6-1, with TRBD1 identical over 12 bases. V lost 6 bases and J lost 5; bases outside the gene matches: 5. Germline-derived CDR1 and CDR2 are MNHNS and SASEGT. The length of the CDR3 is 14 residues. The CDR3 nucleotides read TGTGCCAGCAGGGGACAGGGGGCGTTGAACGAGCAGTACTTC. It encodes CASRGQGALNEQYF.

The rearrangement uses TRBV7-8 and TRBJ2-1; D is unclear. This CDR3 is built from 16 residues. Per germline, CDR1 SGHVS and CDR2 FQNEAQ. V lost 1 base, J lost 0 bases, and 10 bases lay in between. CDR3 DNA sequence: TGTGCCAGCAGCTTAGTTGATTCCTACTCCTACAATGAGCAGTTCTTC. Protein sequence: CASSLVDSYSYNEQFF. The full variable domain, with the rest looked up from reference TRBV7-8 and TRBJ2-1, is GAGVSQSPRYKVAKRGQDVALRCDPISGHVSLFWYQQALGQGPEFLTYFQNEAQLDKSGLPSDRFFAERPEGSVSTLKIQRTQQEDSAVYLCASSLVDSYSYNEQFFGPGTRLTVL.

The chain joins TRBV24-1 to TRBJ1-2; the match to TRBD1 covers 9 bases. Germline-derived CDR1 and CDR2 are KGHDR and SFDVKD. V gave up 3 bases and J gave up 6 bases; unmatched junction bases: 13. This CDR3 spans 17 amino acids. The CDR3 loop reads CATSDPGQGSMMDGYTF. In nucleotides, the CDR3 is TGTGCCACCAGTGATCCGGGACAGGGTAGTATGATGGATGGCTACACCTTC.

This clonotype was observed at least ten times. The V and J genes are TRBV27 and TRBJ1-6; no reliable D call. In germline, CDR1 is MNHEY, CDR2 SMNVEV (reference sequence). V was trimmed by 1 base and J by 8 bases, leaving 9 bases between them. The CDR3 totals 14 residues. CDR3 DNA: TGTGCCAGCAGTTTATTGCTGAGGGATTCACCCCTCCACTTT. Its protein product is CASSLLLRDSPLHF.

The table lists this clonotype with many counts. The chain combines TRBV7-8 with TRBJ2-5; 7 bases map to TRBD1. The CDR3 runs 13 residues. CDR1 is SGHVS and CDR2 is FQNEAQ in the germline V gene. V lost 3 bases, J lost 5 bases, and 3 bases stayed unmatched. CDR3 coding DNA: TGTGCCAGCAGCTTTACAGGGGTCGAGACCCAGTACTTC. Translated, it gives CASSFTGVETQYF.

Turning to this clonotype: A read error is possible here, since a much larger clone lies one base away. The CDR3 region has the DNA TGTGCCAGCAGTTTGCAGGGGAGTCTGTACGAGCAGTTCTTC. Encoded protein: CASSLQGSLYEQFF. This chain joins TRBV12-3 or TRBV12-4 and TRBJ2-1; possibly TRBD1 for D (6 bases). CDR3 length equals 14 residues. Deletions cut 3 bases from V and 10 bases from J, with 16 bases between.

This clonotype was seen repeatedly, ten times or more. The chain combines TRBV2 with TRBJ2-3; tentatively, D is TRBD1 or TRBD2 (5 bases each). Germline assignment: CDR1 SNHLY and CDR2 FYNNEI. Trimming took off 6 bases at V and 6 bases at J, with 19 bases between the two ends. The CDR3 spans 15 residues. The CDR3 reads CASRPGPSRIDTQYF. The DNA for the CDR3 is TGTGCCAGCAGGCCGGGACCGAGTCGGATTGATACGCAGTATTTT.

The chain has TRBV12-3 or TRBV12-4 and TRBJ2-1; 7 nucleotides match TRBD1. The CDR3 runs 13 residues. Losses at the gene ends were 7 bases for V and 10 bases for J; bases not matched to a gene: 10. The CDR3 here is CASTLQDRVEQFF. In DNA form, the CDR3 reads TGTGCCAGCACCCTTCAAGACAGGGTGGAGCAGTTCTTC.

This clonotype occurred many times. This chain connects TRBV20-1 to TRBJ2-7; 8 nucleotides align to TRBD1. CDR1 is DFQATT and CDR2 is SNEGSKA in the germline V gene (reference sequence). The V segment lost 3 bases and the J segment 3 bases; nucleotides outside the gene matches: 4. This CDR3 is built from 13 residues. The CDR3 DNA reads TGCAGTGCTAGGTTGACAGGGGTCTACGAGCAGTACTTC. Protein sequence: CSARLTGVYEQYF.

This clonotype appeared a few times. The chain combines TRBV28 with TRBJ1-1, with a tentative D call TRBD1 (5 bases). The V and J ends lost 2 bases and 7 bases respectively, with 14 bases between them. The CDR3 runs to 14 residues. Germline V gene data show CDR1 as MDHEN and CDR2 as SYDVKM. The CDR3 is CASSLVFGGIEAFF. The CDR3 DNA reads TGTGCCAGCAGTTTAGTTTTCGGGGGGATTGAAGCTTTCTTT.